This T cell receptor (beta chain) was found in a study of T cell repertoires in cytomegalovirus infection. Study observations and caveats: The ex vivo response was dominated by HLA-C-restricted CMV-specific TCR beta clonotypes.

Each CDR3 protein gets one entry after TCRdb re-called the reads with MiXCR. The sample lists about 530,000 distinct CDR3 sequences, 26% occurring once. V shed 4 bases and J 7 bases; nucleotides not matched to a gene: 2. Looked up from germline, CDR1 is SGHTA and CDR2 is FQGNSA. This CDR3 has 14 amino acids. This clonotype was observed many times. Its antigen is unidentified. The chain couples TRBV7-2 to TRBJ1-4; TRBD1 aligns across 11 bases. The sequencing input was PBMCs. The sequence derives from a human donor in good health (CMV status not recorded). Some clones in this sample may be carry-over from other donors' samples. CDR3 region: CASSSDRGREKLFF. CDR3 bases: TGTGCCAGCAGCTCGGACAGGGGGCGTGAAAAACTGTTTTTT.